Listed below are T cell receptor beta chains from one sample, sequenced in a study of cytomegalovirus exposure and HLA in healthy donors. Produced via immunoSEQ multiplex PCR; TCRdb's table is partial and in-frame only. In the table there are over 150,000 clones, about four fifths of which are singletons. The sample taken for sequencing was PBMCs. The receptors were sampled from a boy aged 2 to 10 in good health and CMV-seronegative. Both conserved end residues are part of each CDR3. A D gene is named only where the DNA matches it firmly. Rows may omit the clone size; those that give it use once, few, many or a size class.

D gene	CDR3 length	clone size	J gene	V gene	CDR3 protein	CDR3 DNA
TRBD2	13	once	TRBJ2-1	TRBV6-1	CASRLAGENEQFF	TGTGCCAGCCGACTAGCGGGGGAGAATGAGCAGTTCTTC
TRBD2	15	.	TRBJ2-7	TRBV7-2	CASSSASGGFYEQYF	TGTGCCAGCAGCTCAGCTAGCGGGGGGTTTTACGAGCAGTACTTC
TRBD2	16	.	TRBJ2-5	TRBV7-9	CASSLASSGGAETQYF	TGTGCCAGCAGCTTAGCGTCTAGCGGGGGGGCTGAGACCCAGTACTTC
TRBD1	16	.	TRBJ1-2	TRBV4-1	CASSQPRTGNGYGYTF	TGCGCCAGCAGCCAACCGAGGACAGGGAACGGCTATGGCTACACCTTC
.	16	.	TRBJ2-3	TRBV19	CASSVTTLTSTDTQYF	TGTGCCAGTAGCGTGACGACACTCACTAGCACAGATACGCAGTATTTT
TRBD2	15	.	TRBJ2-1	TRBV4-3	CASSQNERGLNEQFF	TGCGCCAGCAGCCAAAACGAGCGGGGCCTCAATGAGCAGTTCTTC
TRBD2	16	few	TRBJ2-3	TRBV18	CASSPPRLAGEDTQYF	TGTGCCAGCTCACCACCTAGACTAGCGGGGGAAGATACGCAGTATTTT
.	15	.	TRBJ2-2	TRBV7-2	CASRGRGAWAGELFF	TGTGCCAGCAGGGGTCGGGGGGCGTGGGCCGGGGAGCTGTTTTTT
.	14	.	TRBJ1-6	TRBV15	CATSTPAQAGPLHF	TGTGCCACCAGCACTCCAGCCCAGGCAGGACCCCTCCACTTT
.	14	.	TRBJ2-7	TRBV7-2	CASSPSQYTTEQYF	TGTGCCAGCAGCCCCAGCCAGTACACTACCGAGCAGTACTTC
TRBD2	14	.	TRBJ2-3	TRBV5-4	CATKRGASPDTQYF	TGTGCCACCAAGCGGGGGGCCTCCCCAGATACGCAGTATTTT
.	13	.	TRBJ2-5	TRBV4-1	CASSQGGEETQYF	TGCGCCAGCAGCCAAGGGGGGGAAGAGACCCAGTACTTC
TRBD1	17	.	TRBJ1-5	TRBV5-6	CASSLRGQGAAGQPQHF	TGTGCCAGCAGCTTGAGGGGACAGGGGGCGGCCGGTCAGCCCCAGCATTTT
TRBD1	15	.	TRBJ2-2	TRBV5-4	CASSFGTGGTGELFF	TGTGCCAGCAGCTTTGGGACAGGGGGCACCGGGGAGCTGTTTTTT
.	20	.	TRBJ1-5	TRBV7-3	CASSLNPPVRDYGSNQPQHF	TGTGCCAGCAGCTTAAACCCGCCGGTCAGGGACTACGGAAGCAATCAGCCCCAGCATTTT
.	14	.	TRBJ2-7	TRBV11-2	CASSRNSYRYGQYF	TGTGCCAGCAGCAGAAACAGTTACCGCTACGGGCAGTACTTC
.	14	.	TRBJ1-6	TRBV5-1	CASSLGQGNSPLHF	TGCGCCAGCAGCTTGGGCCAGGGGAATTCACCCCTCCACTTT
.	13	.	TRBJ2-1	TRBV27	CASSLSHYNEQFF	TGTGCCAGCAGTTTATCCCACTACAATGAGCAGTTCTTC
TRBD2	18	.	TRBJ2-1	TRBV27	CASSWGTSGGAVGNEQFF	TGTGCCAGCAGTTGGGGGACTAGCGGGGGGGCCGTTGGGAATGAGCAGTTCTTC
.	15	.	TRBJ1-6	TRBV5-1	CASSLELTYNSPLHF	TGCGCCAGCAGTCTCGAACTCACTTATAATTCACCCCTCCACTTT
TRBD2	17	.	TRBJ2-1	TRBV7-9	CASSPRTSGGSYNEQFF	TGTGCCAGCAGCCCCCGGACTAGCGGGGGCTCCTACAATGAGCAGTTCTTC
.	12	.	TRBJ1-5	TRBV5-8	CASRPGEQPQHF	TGTGCCAGCAGACCCGGGGAACAGCCCCAGCATTTT
TRBD1	14	.	TRBJ2-7	TRBV13	CASSFIGTGYEQYF	TGTGCCAGCAGCTTTATCGGGACAGGGTACGAGCAGTACTTC
.	14	.	TRBJ2-2	TRBV5-4	CASSLDLNTGELFF	TGTGCCAGCAGCTTAGACTTAAACACCGGGGAGCTGTTTTTT
TRBD2	15	.	TRBJ2-1	TRBV10-2	CASSEGGGSYNEQFF	TGCGCCAGCAGTGAGGGGGGGGGCTCCTACAATGAGCAGTTCTTC
TRBD2	18	once	TRBJ2-3	TRBV4-2	CASSQEFPRGTRRDTQYF	TGTGCCAGCAGCCAAGAATTCCCCCGGGGGACTAGACGCGATACGCAGTATTTT
.	11	.	TRBJ1-3	TRBV6-4	CGRTVGNTIYF	TGTGGCAGGACAGTTGGAAACACCATATATTTT
TRBD2	13	.	TRBJ2-5	TRBV6-1	CASSGTSKETQYF	TGTGCCAGCAGCGGGACTAGTAAGGAGACCCAGTACTTC
.	14	once	TRBJ1-3	TRBV10-3	CAIGRELSGNTIYF	TGTGCCATCGGGCGGGAGCTCTCTGGAAACACCATATATTTT
.	14	.	TRBJ2-7	TRBV7-2	CASSSGTLTYEQYF	TGTGCCAGCAGCTCAGGGACACTCACCTACGAGCAGTACTTC
.	13	few	TRBJ2-7	TRBV5-1	CASSLATSYEQYF	TGCGCCAGCAGCTTGGCCACTAGTTACGAGCAGTACTTC
TRBD2	14	.	TRBJ2-5	TRBV4-1	CASSQASGTETQYF	TGCGCCAGCAGCCAGGCTAGCGGGACGGAGACCCAGTACTTC
TRBD1	16	few	TRBJ2-2	TRBV4-2	CASSQGRGLDTGELFF	TGTGCCAGCAGCCAAGGCAGGGGGCTGGACACCGGGGAGCTGTTTTTT
.	13	.	TRBJ1-1	TRBV23-1	CASSPERGTEAFF	TGCGCCAGCAGCCCGGAGAGAGGGACTGAAGCTTTCTTT
TRBD2	15	once	TRBJ2-5	TRBV27	CASSQGTSGGETQYF	TGTGCCAGCAGTCAAGGGACTAGCGGGGGAGAGACCCAGTACTTC
.	13	.	TRBJ1-1	TRBV18	CASSPGRNTEAFF	TGTGCCAGCTCACCAGGCAGAAACACTGAAGCTTTCTTT
TRBD1	15	.	TRBJ2-7	TRBV14	CASSPRDRAAYEQYF	TGTGCCAGCAGCCCCCGGGACAGGGCTGCGTACGAGCAGTACTTC
TRBD1	16	.	TRBJ1-1	TRBV6-6	CASSLIATGGNTEAFF	TGTGCCAGCAGCCTTATAGCGACAGGGGGGAACACTGAAGCTTTCTTT
TRBD2	15	few	TRBJ2-1	TRBV7-2	CASSLVGGRGDEQFF	TGTGCCAGCAGCTTAGTCGGGGGGAGGGGCGATGAGCAGTTCTTC
.	13	.	TRBJ1-5	TRBV4-3	CASSQDTNQPQHF	TGCGCCAGCAGCCAAGATACTAATCAGCCCCAGCATTTT
TRBD1	16	.	TRBJ1-5	TRBV7-2	CASSLQGWSGNQPQHF	TGTGCCAGCAGCCTACAGGGGTGGTCCGGCAATCAGCCCCAGCATTTT
.	14	.	TRBJ1-1	TRBV4-2	CASSQDGTNTEAFF	TGTGCCAGCAGCCAAGACGGTACGAACACTGAAGCTTTCTTT
.	14	.	TRBJ2-7	TRBV2	CASSERLGVYVQYF	TGTGCCAGCAGTGAAAGGTTAGGGGTATACGTACAGTACTTC
.	17	few	TRBJ2-1	TRBV4-3	CASSQVWGPDSYNEQFF	TGCGCCAGCAGCCAAGTGTGGGGGCCCGATTCCTACAATGAGCAGTTCTTC
TRBD1	14	.	TRBJ1-1	TRBV18	CASSRDREYTEAFF	TGTGCCAGCTCACGGGACAGGGAATACACTGAAGCTTTCTTT
TRBD1	15	.	TRBJ1-6	TRBV11-2	CASSLNGQGNSPLHF	TGTGCCAGCAGCTTAAATGGACAGGGTAATTCACCCCTCCACTTT
TRBD1	14	.	TRBJ1-3	TRBV7-9	CASVWDRAGNTIYF	TGTGCCAGCGTCTGGGACAGGGCTGGAAACACCATATATTTT
TRBD1	14	.	TRBJ1-2	TRBV2	CASSEWQGARGYTF	TGTGCCAGCAGTGAGTGGCAGGGGGCTCGTGGCTACACCTTC
.	15	.	TRBJ2-5	TRBV4-3	CASSQGNLASETQYF	TGCGCCAGCAGCCAAGGTAACCTAGCGTCAGAGACCCAGTACTTC
.	12	once	TRBJ1-2	TRBV5-6	CASSSPGQLNTF	TGTGCCAGCAGCTCCCCGGGACAATTGAACACCTTC
.	15	.	TRBJ1-5	TRBV7-2	CASRDGRLRGSPQHF	TGTGCCAGCAGGGACGGCCGGTTACGAGGGTCGCCCCAGCATTTT
.	14	.	TRBJ1-2	TRBV9	CASSPRTELYGYTF	TGTGCCAGCAGCCCGAGGACAGAACTCTATGGCTACACCTTC
.	14	.	TRBJ2-2	TRBV2	CASSQKSNNGELFF	TGTGCCAGCTCCCAAAAGTCAAACAACGGGGAGCTGTTTTTT
TRBD1	12	.	TRBJ1-4	TRBV28	CASRQTGEKLFF	TGTGCCAGCAGGCAGACAGGGGAGAAACTGTTTTTT
.	14	.	TRBJ2-7	TRBV18	CASASPGDTYEQYF	TGTGCCAGCGCATCTCCAGGGGACACCTACGAGCAGTACTTC
.	15	.	TRBJ1-1	TRBV5-1	CASSLGAARNTEAFF	TGCGCCAGCAGCTTGGGAGCCGCGCGGAACACTGAAGCTTTCTTT
TRBD1	15	.	TRBJ1-2	TRBV6-7	CASVQGGNRKDGYTF	TGTGCCAGCGTACAGGGGGGAAATCGGAAGGATGGCTACACCTTC
.	15	.	TRBJ2-5	TRBV13	CASSPWGDEQETQYF	TGTGCCAGCAGCCCCTGGGGGGACGAACAAGAGACCCAGTACTTC
TRBD1	14	.	TRBJ2-3	TRBV9	CASSVQGVTDTQYF	TGTGCCAGCAGCGTACAGGGGGTCACAGATACGCAGTATTTT
TRBD1	18	.	TRBJ2-2	TRBV7-8	CASRYSRQGAANTGELFF	TGTGCCAGCAGGTACAGCCGACAGGGGGCCGCGAACACCGGGGAGCTGTTTTTT